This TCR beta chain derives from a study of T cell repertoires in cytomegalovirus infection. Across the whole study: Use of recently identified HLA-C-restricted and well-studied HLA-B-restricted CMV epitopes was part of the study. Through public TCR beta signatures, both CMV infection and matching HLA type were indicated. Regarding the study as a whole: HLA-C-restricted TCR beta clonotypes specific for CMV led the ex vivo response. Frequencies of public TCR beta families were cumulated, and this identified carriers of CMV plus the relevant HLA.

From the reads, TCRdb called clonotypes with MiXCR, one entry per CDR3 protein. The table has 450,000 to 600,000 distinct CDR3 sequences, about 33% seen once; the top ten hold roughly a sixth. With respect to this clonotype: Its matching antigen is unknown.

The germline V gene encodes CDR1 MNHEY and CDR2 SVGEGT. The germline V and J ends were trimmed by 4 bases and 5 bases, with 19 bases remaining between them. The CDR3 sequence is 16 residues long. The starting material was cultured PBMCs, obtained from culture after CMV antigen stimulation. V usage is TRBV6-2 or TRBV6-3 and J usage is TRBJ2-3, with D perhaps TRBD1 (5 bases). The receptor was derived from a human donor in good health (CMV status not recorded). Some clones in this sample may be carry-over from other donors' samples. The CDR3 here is CASSSPWGPERDTQYF. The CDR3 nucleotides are TGTGCCAGCAGTTCTCCATGGGGCCCTGAGAGAGATACGCAGTATTTT.